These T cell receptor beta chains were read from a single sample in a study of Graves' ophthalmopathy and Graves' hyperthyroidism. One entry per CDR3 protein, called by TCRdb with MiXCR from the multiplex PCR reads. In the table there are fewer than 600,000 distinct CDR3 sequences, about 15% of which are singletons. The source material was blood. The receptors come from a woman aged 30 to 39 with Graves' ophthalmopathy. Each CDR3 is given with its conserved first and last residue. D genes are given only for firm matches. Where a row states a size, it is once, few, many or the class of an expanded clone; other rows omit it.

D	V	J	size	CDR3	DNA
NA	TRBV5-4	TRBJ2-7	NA	CASSAGLSRYEQYF	TGTGCCAGCAGCGCCGGACTGTCCCGCTACGAGCAGTACTTC
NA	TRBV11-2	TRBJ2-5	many	CASSLGYSGTQYF	TGTGCCAGCAGCTTAGGGTACTCGGGGACCCAGTACTTC
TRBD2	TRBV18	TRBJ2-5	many	CASSPRAGGQQETQYF	TGTGCCAGCTCACCTCGTGCGGGGGGTCAACAAGAGACCCAGTACTTC
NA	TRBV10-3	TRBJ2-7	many	CAISVQGTEQYF	TGTGCCATCAGCGTCCAGGGGACCGAGCAGTACTTC
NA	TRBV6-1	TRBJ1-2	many	CASRGSGGRVGGYTF	TGTGCCAGCAGAGGGTCTGGGGGCAGGGTGGGTGGCTACACCTTC
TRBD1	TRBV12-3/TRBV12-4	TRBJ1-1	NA	CASSVGQDTEAFF	TGTGCCAGCAGTGTGGGACAGGACACTGAAGCTTTCTTT
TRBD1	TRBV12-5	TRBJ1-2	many	CASGTDRGGDGYTF	TGTGCTAGTGGCACTGACAGGGGTGGGGATGGCTACACCTTC
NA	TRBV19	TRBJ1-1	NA	CATQQGGNTEAFF	TGTGCCACTCAACAGGGTGGGAACACTGAAGCTTTCTTT
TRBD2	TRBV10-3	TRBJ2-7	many	CAIGEGTYEQYF	TGTGCCATCGGGGAGGGAACCTACGAGCAGTACTTC
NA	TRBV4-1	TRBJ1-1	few	CASSQGGLMNTEAFF	TGCGCCAGCAGCCAAGGGGGACTCATGAACACTGAAGCTTTCTTT
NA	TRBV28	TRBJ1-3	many	CASSLISLSGNTIYF	TGTGCCAGCAGTTTGATATCCCTCTCTGGAAACACCATATATTTT
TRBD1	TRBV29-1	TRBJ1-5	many	CSVGGQGAGPQHF	TGCAGCGTTGGGGGACAGGGGGCGGGGCCCCAGCATTTT
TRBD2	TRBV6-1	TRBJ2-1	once	CASSEQAGGSYNEQFF	TGTGCCAGCAGTGAACAAGCGGGGGGTTCATACAATGAGCAGTTCTTC
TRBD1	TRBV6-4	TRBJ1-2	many	CASKQGEFRQGYYGYTF	TGTGCCAGCAAGCAGGGAGAGTTTAGACAGGGTTACTATGGCTACACCTTC
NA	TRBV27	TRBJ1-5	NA	CASSPVDMRGSQPQHF	TGTGCCAGCAGTCCCGTCGACATGAGGGGTAGTCAGCCCCAGCATTTT
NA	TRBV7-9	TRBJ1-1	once	CASSLEVTWAEAFF	TGTGCCAGCAGCTTAGAGGTCACATGGGCTGAAGCTTTCTTT
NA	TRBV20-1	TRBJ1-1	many	CSASRGQHTEAFF	TGCAGTGCTAGCCGGGGGCAACACACTGAAGCTTTCTTT
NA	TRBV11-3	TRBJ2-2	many	CASSLGRGLAGTGELFF	TGTGCCAGCAGCTTAGGCCGCGGACTTGCGGGAACCGGGGAGCTGTTTTTT
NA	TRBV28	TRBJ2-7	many	CASTSTTGGDEQYF	TGTGCCAGCACTTCTACGACAGGAGGGGACGAGCAGTACTTC
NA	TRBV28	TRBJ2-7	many	CASSPRVAYEQYF	TGTGCCAGCAGCCCCAGGGTCGCCTACGAGCAGTACTTC
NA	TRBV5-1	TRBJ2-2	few	CASTDVTGELFF	TGCGCCAGCACCGATGTTACCGGGGAGCTGTTTTTT
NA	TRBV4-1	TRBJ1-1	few	CASRVGFSTEAFF	TGCGCCTCCAGGGTGGGTTTTAGCACTGAAGCTTTCTTT
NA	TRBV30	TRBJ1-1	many	CAWRVVRNTEAFF	TGTGCCTGGAGAGTGGTTAGGAACACTGAAGCTTTCTTT
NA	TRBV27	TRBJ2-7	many	CASSIGDEQYF	TGTGCCAGCAGTATAGGGGACGAGCAGTACTTC
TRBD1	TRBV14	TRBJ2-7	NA	CASSQADRGYEQYF	TGTGCCAGCAGCCAAGCGGACAGGGGCTACGAGCAGTACTTC
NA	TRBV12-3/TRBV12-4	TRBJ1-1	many	CASSPGQPLNTEAFF	TGTGCCAGCAGCCCCGGACAGCCTCTTAACACTGAAGCTTTCTTT
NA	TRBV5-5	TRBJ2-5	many	CASSLPGTTQETQYF	TGTGCCAGCAGCCTACCCGGGACAACACAAGAGACCCAGTACTTC
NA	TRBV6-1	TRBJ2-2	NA	CASRQATGELFF	TGTGCCAGCAGGCAGGCCACCGGGGAGCTGTTTTTT
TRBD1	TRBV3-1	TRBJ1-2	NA	CASSRGGRSPPYGYTF	TGTGCCAGCAGCCGAGGGGGCAGGAGCCCCCCTTATGGCTACACCTTC
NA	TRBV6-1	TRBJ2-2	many	CASRQGGDGELFF	TGTGCCAGCAGACAAGGAGGGGACGGGGAGCTGTTTTTT
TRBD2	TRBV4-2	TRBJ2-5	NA	CASSQDRGGQEAQYF	TGTGCCAGCAGCCAAGATCGCGGGGGGCAAGAGGCCCAGTACTTC
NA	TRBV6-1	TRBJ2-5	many	CASSEVPRETQYF	TGTGCCAGCAGTGAGGTTCCAAGGGAGACCCAGTACTTC
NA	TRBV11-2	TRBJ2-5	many	CASSPGQLQETQYF	TGTGCCAGCAGCCCCGGACAGCTCCAAGAGACCCAGTACTTC
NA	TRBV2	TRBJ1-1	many	CASSGWTANTEAFF	TGTGCCAGCAGCGGATGGACAGCGAACACTGAAGCTTTCTTT
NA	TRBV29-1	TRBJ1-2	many	CSVATGGMYGYTF	TGCAGCGTTGCGACCGGGGGGATGTATGGCTACACCTTC
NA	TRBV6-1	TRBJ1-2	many	CASSELHGYTF	TGTGCCAGCAGTGAATTGCATGGCTACACCTTC
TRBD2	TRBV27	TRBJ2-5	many	CASSLTSGPQETQYF	TGTGCCAGCAGTTTGACTAGCGGTCCTCAAGAGACCCAGTACTTC
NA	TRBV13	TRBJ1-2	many	CASSVIRRSYGYTF	TGTGCCAGCAGCGTTATTAGAAGATCCTATGGCTACACCTTC
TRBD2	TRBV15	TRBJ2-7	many	CATSREGLAGSYEQYF	TGTGCCACCAGCAGAGAGGGTCTAGCGGGGAGCTACGAGCAGTACTTC
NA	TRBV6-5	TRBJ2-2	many	CASSYSNGGGGELFF	TGTGCCAGCAGTTACTCGAACGGGGGAGGCGGGGAGCTGTTTTTT
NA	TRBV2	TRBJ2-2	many	CASSPQKGELFF	TGTGCCAGCAGTCCCCAGAAGGGGGAGCTGTTTTTT
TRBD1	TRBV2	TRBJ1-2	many	CASSTTGVYGYTF	TGTGCCAGCAGTACCACAGGGGTCTATGGCTACACCTTC
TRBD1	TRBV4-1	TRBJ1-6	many	CASSSPGGPSSPLHF	TGCGCCAGCAGCTCCCCAGGGGGGCCAAGTTCACCCCTCCACTTT
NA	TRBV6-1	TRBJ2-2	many	CASDLWRGSTGELFF	TGTGCCAGTGACCTCTGGCGGGGTAGCACCGGGGAGCTGTTTTTT
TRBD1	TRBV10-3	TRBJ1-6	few	CAISVGQENSPLHF	TGTGCCATCAGTGTCGGACAGGAAAATTCACCCCTCCACTTT
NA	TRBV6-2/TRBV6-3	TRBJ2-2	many	CASKTELSTGELFF	TGTGCCAGCAAGACCGAGCTGTCCACCGGGGAGCTGTTTTTT
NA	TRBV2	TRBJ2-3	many	CASRQGLGTDTQYF	TGTGCCAGCCGACAGGGACTCGGCACAGATACGCAGTATTTT
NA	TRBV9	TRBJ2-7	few	CASSVGKTPYEQYF	TGTGCCAGCAGCGTAGGTAAAACACCCTACGAGCAGTACTTC
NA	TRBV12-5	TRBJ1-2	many	CASGLTPGHRGDGYTF	TGTGCTAGTGGTTTGACCCCGGGACACCGAGGAGATGGCTACACCTTC
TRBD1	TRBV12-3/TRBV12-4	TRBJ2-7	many	CASSLEGQGSYEQYF	TGTGCCAGCAGTTTAGAGGGACAGGGATCCTACGAGCAGTACTTC
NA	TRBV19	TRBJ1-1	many	CASSYQGGGTEAFF	TGTGCCAGTAGTTACCAAGGGGGAGGCACTGAAGCTTTCTTT
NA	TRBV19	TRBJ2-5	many	CASSIDSLSETQYF	TGTGCCAGTAGTATAGACAGCCTGAGTGAGACCCAGTACTTC
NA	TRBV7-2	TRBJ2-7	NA	CASSTGRQGTYEQYF	TGTGCCAGCAGCACCGGACGCCAGGGAACCTACGAGCAGTACTTC
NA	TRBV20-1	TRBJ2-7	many	CSGRTNSYEQYF	TGCAGTGGGCGGACAAACTCCTACGAGCAGTACTTC
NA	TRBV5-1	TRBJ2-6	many	CASSLNRAGANVLTF	TGCGCCAGCAGCTTGAATCGAGCTGGGGCCAACGTCCTGACTTTC
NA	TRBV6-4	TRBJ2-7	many	CASSENHSYEQYF	TGTGCCAGCAGTGAGAACCACTCCTACGAGCAGTACTTC
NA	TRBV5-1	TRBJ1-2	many	CASSSRIRGDDTF	TGCGCCAGCAGCTCACGGATAAGGGGTGACGACACCTTC
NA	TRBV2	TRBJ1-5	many	CASSERTPQSNQPQHF	TGTGCCAGCAGTGAACGGACCCCGCAGAGCAATCAGCCCCAGCATTTT